This T cell receptor beta chain stems from a study of spatial heterogeneity in lung cancer. CDR3 length: 14 amino acids. Germline CDR1 SEHNR, CDR2 FQNEAQ (reference sequence). Germline trimming cut 5 bases from V and 4 bases from J; bases unmatched to any gene: 7. TCRdb redid the calling of the 5' RACE reads with MiXCR, one entry per CDR3 protein. The sample lists 110,000 or so distinct CDR3 sequences, more than 10% occurring once. In its sample, this clonotype was seen a few times. Stated time point: blood at routine non-recurrence follow-up after resection. This receptor was obtained from a female donor with early-stage non-small cell lung cancer. V is TRBV7-9 and J is TRBJ2-7; 8 bases are a match to TRBD2. The material was PBMCs, obtained at follow-up. The CDR3 is CASSTSGRGYEQYV. The CDR3 DNA reads TGTGCCAGCAGCACAAGCGGGAGAGGTTACGAGCAGTACGTC.